This T cell receptor (beta chain) was identified in a study of cytomegalovirus exposure and HLA in healthy donors. Germline V gives CDR1 LNHDA, CDR2 SQIVND (reference sequence). This CDR3 has 15 residues. V gave up 5 bases and J gave up 2 bases, with 13 bases separating them. The protocol was immunoSEQ multiplex PCR, while the TCRdb copy is restricted to in-frame clones and leaves out a portion. The sample contains some 150,000 clones, 70% to 90% of which appear only once. This clonotype was sampled from a woman under 30 in good health and CMV-seropositive. The gene calls are TRBV19 and TRBJ1-5; possibly TRBD1 for D (5 bases). Sequenced material: PBMCs. This CDR3 reads CASSQSEGRNQPQHF. CDR3 in DNA: TGTGCCAGTAGTCAGTCGGAGGGACGCAATCAGCCCCAGCATTTT.